This TCR beta chain was identified in a study of blood T cell repertoires in COVID-19 (dated by TCRdb to between 2020 and 2021). Turning to the overall study: The collaborator samples originated in the United States, Italy and Spain and spanned the acute and convalescent phases of COVID-19. The material from the prospective study consisted of cDNA or gDNA derived from T cells, B-cell-depleted T cells, or PBMCs. The dataset comprised deeply sampled blood TCRbeta repertoires from subjects exposed to, actively infected with, or recovered from COVID-19. A freely available public database, intended as a resource for researchers studying the immune response to SARS-CoV-2, is where the repertoires were released. The samples were drawn from the first 160 participants of the ongoing ImmuneRACE study and from 1,254 subjects provided by 6 global collaborators. Sample metadata almost always included a de-identified subject ID, COVID-19 status, age in years and sex. Where available, HLA class I and class II types were obtained from metadata supplied by the sample provider rather than from assay-based typing. General study outcomes and caveats: The amount of clinical and demographic metadata varied by source and participant and was provided uncurated.

Whole blood was collected in K2EDTA tubes by collaborating institutions according to the institutions' own protocols. For TCRbeta analysis, collaborator samples were shipped as frozen whole blood, as isolated PBMCs, or as DNA extracted from either sample type. This clone appeared a single time. Its antigen remains unidentified. The sample holds no much larger clone one base away, and base qualities are not on file. Measured from the cysteine to the phenylalanine, the CDR3 is 13 residues long. This entry keeps only the CDR3 DNA: 39 bases, framed from base 1. V loses 7 bases of germline sequence and J loses 0 bases, and the interval between the two ends is 6 bases. The germline V gene (reference sequence) provides CDR1 LNHDA and CDR2 SQIVND. TCRbeta CDR3 regions were amplified from genomic DNA by means of the immunoSEQ Assay, a bias-controlled multiplex PCR. The original pipeline was this. Nucleated cell counts per sample were estimated from amplification of reference gene primers within the assay. To quantify the absolute abundance of each unique TCRbeta CDR3 rearrangement, sequence reads were collapsed and filtered. Productive Simpson clonality was computed per sample as the square root of Simpson's diversity index over productive rearrangements. TCRdb obtained this table from immuneACCESS and retained in-frame rearrangements with V and J assigned. These tables miss some clones; where compared with another copy, unresolved V genes account for less than half of the shortfall, and the remainder is unexplained. V and J calls and clone size are as listed in that table; D and trimming were resolved from the DNA. The sample table records around 180,000 clones; roughly 75% of these occur just once. The ten biggest clones cover 6% to 7.5% of the sample.

The origin of this receptor is a man between 65 and 85 years old with active or convalescent COVID-19. Specimen: peripheral blood. The chain was built from TRBV19 and TRBJ1-4; no D gene can be assigned with confidence. The CDR3 protein is CASTGTTNEKLFF. The DNA sequence is given as TGTGCCAGTACAGGTACAACTAATGAAAAACTGTTTTTT.